The 8 T cell receptor beta chains below were found in one sample sequenced in a study of T cell responses to AZD1222 COVID-19 vaccine. The repertoire was sequenced with immunoSEQ multiplex PCR; TCRdb's copy has only in-frame clones and lacks some. The table has around 88,000 clones, 70% to 90% seen once. The sequenced sample was peripheral blood, obtained on day 0 of MenACWY control vaccination. The receptor set was obtained from an adult in good health.

In this sample, this clone turned up once. The chain joins TRBV21-1 to TRBJ1-2. TRBV21-1 is described as a pseudogene. The CDR3 has 14 amino acids. The DNA for the CDR3 is TGTGCCAGCACCCCTCGCTGGGGTGGGCATGGCTACACCTTC. It specifies CASTPRWGGHGYTF.

This clone has a handful of counts. This chain joins TRBV19 and TRBJ1-2; D unclear. Germline V gene lookup returns CDR1 LNHDA and CDR2 SQIVND (reference sequence). This CDR3 region has 13 residues. The V end was cut by 5 bases, the J end by 0 bases, with 7 bases between. The CDR3 region has the DNA TGTGCCAGTAGTCTCATACCTAACTATGGCTACACCTTC. Its translation: CASSLIPNYGYTF.

V is TRBV4-3 and J is TRBJ1-2, with 7 bases aligning to TRBD1. V was clipped by 0 bases and J by 8 bases; unmatched bases: 9. The CDR3 contains 15 residues. In germline, CDR1 is LGHNA, CDR2 YSLEER. The CDR3 protein is CASSQDFRDSRGYTF. CDR3 nucleotides: TGCGCCAGCAGCCAAGATTTCCGGGACAGTAGAGGCTACACCTTC.

The CDR3 loop is CASSPRGGGSTQETQYF. In nucleotides, the CDR3 is TGCGCCAGCAGCCCGAGGGGTGGTGGCAGCACCCAAGAGACCCAGTACTTC. The chain couples TRBV5-1 to TRBJ2-5; perhaps D is TRBD1 or TRBD2 (5 bases each). Germline CDR1 SGHRS, CDR2 YFSETQ. This CDR3 contains 17 residues. V was shortened by 4 bases and J by 1 base, with 20 bases between the two germline ends.

The chain links TRBV6-5 to TRBJ1-5; D is unresolved. CDR1 is MNHEY, CDR2 SVGAGI, per germline. V lost 7 bases, J lost 5 bases, and 12 bases lay in between. This CDR3 has 13 residues. CDR3 residues: CASKEGPDQPQHF. In nucleotides, the CDR3 is TGTGCCAGCAAGGAAGGGCCCGATCAGCCCCAGCATTTT.

The gene calls are TRBV5-5 and TRBJ1-2; no definite D call. Germline CDR1 reads SGHKS; CDR2 reads YYEKEE (reference sequence). V shed 5 bases and J shed 3 bases, with 17 bases lying between them. The length of the CDR3 is 15 residues. Here the CDR3 reads CASSPVWAEDYGYTF. In DNA form, the CDR3 reads TGTGCCAGCAGTCCGGTTTGGGCCGAAGACTATGGCTACACCTTC.

This rearrangement joins TRBV19 to TRBJ1-5, with D perhaps TRBD1 (6 bases). Trimming took 2 bases from V and 6 from J, leaving 8 bases between them. Germline V gene data show CDR1 as LNHDA and CDR2 as SQIVND (reference sequence). CDR3 length: 13 amino acids. The CDR3 here is CASSIRGGQPQHF. Here the CDR3 DNA reads TGTGCCAGTAGTATAAGGGGGGGTCAGCCCCAGCATTTT. The full variable domain, its missing parts supplied by reference TRBV19 and TRBJ1-5, is DGGITQSPKYLFRKEGQNVTLSCEQNLNHDAMYWYRQDPGQGLRLIYYSQIVNDFQKGDIAEGYSVSREKKESFPLTVTSAQKNPTAFYLCASSIRGGQPQHFGDGTRLSIL.

V gene TRBV5-8 combines with J gene TRBJ1-4, with a possible D match to TRBD1 (5 bases). Trimming removed 1 base from V and 2 bases from J, with 6 bases in between. This CDR3 is 14 amino acids long. The germline CDR1 and CDR2 sequences are SGHTS and YDEGEE. For the CDR3, the DNA is TGTGCCAGCAGCTTGAGGGGTACTAATGAAAAACTGTTTTTT. The encoded protein is CASSLRGTNEKLFF.